The 27 T cell receptor beta chains listed next were all sequenced from one sample in a study of CXCR3-negative and CXCR3-positive naive CD8 T cells (dated by TCRdb to about 2019). These reads were obtained on a NextSeq 550. The Human TCR Profiling Kit (MiLaboratory) was used to make UMI-labeled 5' RACE TRB cDNA libraries. TCRdb reprocessed the reads, reporting each CDR3 protein sequence once and no DNA. The table kept for this sample lists tens of thousands of distinct CDR3 sequences. 1.1% of the sample rests with the top ten. Sequenced material: naive CXCR3- CD8+ T cells from blood. The cell subset or site label for this specimen denotes: CD45RO-CCR7+CD27+CD95- naive CD8+ T cells lacking CXCR3 (TNR3-). The origin of the receptors is a human donor in good health. Some clones in this sample may be carry-over from other donors' samples.

The chain uses TRBV9 and TRBJ2-2. Germline loops: CDR1 SGDLS, CDR2 YYNGEE. This CDR3 region has 15 residues. The chain's CDR3 is CASSVRSGNTGELFF.

The gene calls are TRBV29-1 and TRBJ2-1; checking the TCRdb D call of TRBD2 is not possible without DNA. The CDR3 runs 13 residues. CDR1 and CDR2 (germline): SQVTM, ANQGSEA. The CDR3 protein is CSVTAGAYNEQFF.

The genes are TRBV6-1 and TRBJ2-1; TCRdb indicates TRBD1, and absent DNA this call remains unverified. The CDR3 is 16 residues long. Germline CDR1 MNHNS, CDR2 SASEGT. CDR3 loop: CASSEWDRGSYNEQFF.

This chain links TRBV25-1 with TRBJ2-7; TCRdb names TRBD1, which stays unverified in the absence of DNA. The length of the CDR3 is 13 residues. Per germline, CDR1 MGHDK and CDR2 SYGVNS. The CDR3: CASSEGQGWKQYF.

V and J are TRBV29-1 and TRBJ1-5. The CDR3 spans 15 residues. Germline V gene sequence: CDR1 SQVTM, CDR2 ANQGSEA. CDR3 region: CSVERGRAPNQPQHF.

J is TRBJ2-7 and V is TRBV28; checking the TCRdb D call of TRBD1 is not possible without DNA. The CDR3 spans 14 residues. Germline CDR1 MDHEN, CDR2 SYDVKM. CDR3 sequence: CASSPWDNSYEQYF.

The chain has TRBV28 and TRBJ2-5; the D call from TCRdb, TRBD2, cannot be confirmed without DNA. Germline values: CDR1 MDHEN, CDR2 SYDVKM. This CDR3 region has 13 residues. CDR3 sequence reads: CASVVAGGETQYF.

The chain couples TRBV20-1 to TRBJ2-7; TCRdb's D gene call, TRBD2, goes unchecked for lack of DNA. CDR3 length: 12 amino acids. Looked up from germline, CDR1 is DFQATT and CDR2 is SNEGSKA (reference sequence). The CDR3 protein is CSARSQGGEQYF.

CDR3 residues: CASSYGTDYEQYF. V is TRBV6-5 and J is TRBJ2-7; lacking DNA, the TRBD1 call made by TCRdb goes unchecked. Germline V gene sequence: CDR1 MNHEY, CDR2 SVGAGI. This CDR3 spans 13 amino acids.

The chain combines TRBV6-5 with TRBJ1-5. The length of the CDR3 is 13 residues. Germline V gene data show CDR1 as MNHEY and CDR2 as SVGAGI. The CDR3 here is CASSYSGTSPQHF.

The rearrangement joins TRBV7-8 to TRBJ1-1. Germline CDR1 is SGHVS and CDR2 is FQNEAQ. The length of the CDR3 is 16 residues. The CDR3 here is CASSPRAGEMNTEAFF.

This chain joins TRBV29-1 and TRBJ2-2; TCRdb lists TRBD1, though no DNA is available to test this call. This CDR3 is built from 14 residues. Germline V gene sequence: CDR1 SQVTM, CDR2 ANQGSEA. The CDR3 loop is CSVSGLVDTGELFF.

The chain combines TRBV7-2 with TRBJ2-6; TCRdb reports TRBD2, a call that lacks DNA to check it against. Germline-derived CDR1 and CDR2 are SGHTA and FQGNSA. This CDR3 is built from 16 residues. The CDR3 loop is CASSLVAGTGANVLTF.

The chain couples TRBV7-9 to TRBJ2-2. The CDR3 contains 12 residues. Germline CDR1 and CDR2: SEHNR and FQNEAQ (reference sequence). The CDR3 sequence: CASSYQTGELFF.

The V and J genes are TRBV7-2 and TRBJ2-7; with no DNA, the TCRdb D assignment of TRBD2 cannot be verified. The CDR3 covers 13 residues. Germline V CDR1 and CDR2: SGHTA, FQGNSA. The CDR3 loop is CASSAGSTWEQYF.

The rearrangement links TRBV4-1 to TRBJ1-3. Germline CDR1 and CDR2: MGHRA and YSYEKL. The CDR3 consists of 16 residues. CDR3 loop: CASNGGGGLSGNTIYF.

The chain recombines TRBV20-1 with TRBJ2-7; TCRdb indicates TRBD1, and absent DNA this call remains unverified. CDR1 and CDR2 from the germline V gene are DFQATT and SNEGSKA (reference sequence). The CDR3 loop spans 13 amino acids. The CDR3 reads CSVGGRGPYEQYF.

This chain uses TRBV7-9 with TRBJ2-1; the D call of TRBD2 rests on TCRdb alone, since no DNA is present to check it. CDR3 size: 15 residues. Germline CDR1 reads SEHNR; CDR2 reads FQNEAQ (reference sequence). CDR3 protein: CASSGGLATTNEQFF.

V gene TRBV11-3 combines with J gene TRBJ2-1; TCRdb picks TRBD1, but there is no DNA to check that call. Germline CDR1 is SGHNT and CDR2 is YENEEA. The CDR3 is 15 residues long. CDR3 loop: CASSRGDPSYNEQFF.

V usage is TRBV20-1 and J usage is TRBJ2-1; TCRdb's assignment of TRBD1 cannot be checked, as there is no DNA. The CDR3 consists of 16 residues. Germline CDR1 DFQATT, CDR2 SNEGSKA (reference sequence). CDR3 in amino acids: CSARDPLGREYNEQFF.

This chain links TRBV10-3 with TRBJ1-1. This CDR3 is built from 17 residues. From germline, CDR1 is ENHRY and CDR2 SYGVKD. CDR3 protein: CAISESTRAGMNTEAFF.

The J gene is TRBJ2-7, the V gene TRBV20-1; the D call of TRBD1 rests on TCRdb alone, since no DNA is present to check it. Germline CDR1 is DFQATT and CDR2 is SNEGSKA (reference sequence). The CDR3 has 13 residues. The CDR3 spells CSAQLEDNIKEYF.

This chain joins TRBV5-5 and TRBJ2-5; there is no DNA to check the TCRdb D call of TRBD1. Germline CDR1 reads SGHKS; CDR2 reads YYEKEE (reference sequence). The CDR3 is 14 residues long. CDR3 in amino acids: CASSARGGQETQYF.

This chain joins TRBV29-1 and TRBJ2-7; TCRdb's assignment of TRBD1 cannot be checked, as there is no DNA. This CDR3 region has 13 residues. Germline CDR1 SQVTM, CDR2 ANQGSEA. The CDR3 region is CSVSGTPSYEQYF.

The chain has TRBV18 and TRBJ2-3; the D gene TCRdb calls, TRBD2, cannot be checked with no DNA. The V gene's germline CDR1 is KGHSH and CDR2 LQKENI. This CDR3 region has 16 residues. The CDR3 protein is CASSSLAGELADTQYF.

The rearrangement joins TRBV29-1 to TRBJ2-2; without DNA, the TCRdb call of TRBD2 cannot be checked. Germline V CDR1 and CDR2: SQVTM, ANQGSEA. CDR3 length: 15 amino acids. CDR3 residues: CSVDSGRDDTGELFF.

This sequence joins TRBV20-1 and TRBJ2-3; TCRdb's assignment of TRBD1 cannot be checked, as there is no DNA. CDR3 length equals 14 residues. Germline CDR1 reads DFQATT; CDR2 reads SNEGSKA (reference sequence). The CDR3 is CSVLRGSSTDTQYF.